This T cell receptor (beta chain) was identified during a study of blood T cell repertoires in COVID-19. Study in general: The United States, Italy and Spain were the sources of the acute and convalescent COVID-19 samples. PBMCs, B-cell-depleted T cells, or T cells were the source of the cDNA or gDNA that made up the material.

Original handling: Nucleated cell number was recorded as an estimate derived from reference gene primer amplification. Clones were read by immunoSEQ multiplex PCR, and TCRdb kept only the in-frame ones, dropping some. That table supplies the V and J calls and clone size; D and trimming were determined from the DNA. The table records around 160,000 clones, roughly 93% of them present only once. Sequenced sample: peripheral blood. This TCR was sampled from a man between 18 and 35 years old with acute or convalescent COVID-19.

CDR3 amino acids: CASSLGGSGSYEQYF. CDR3 in DNA: TGTGCCAGCAGCCTCGGGGGTAGCGGGAGTTACGAGCAGTACTTC. The chain employs TRBV11-2 and TRBJ2-7, with 9 bases that match TRBD2. Germline V lookup: CDR1 SGHAT, CDR2 FQNNGV. The CDR3 extends over 15 amino acids. V lost 5 bases to trimming and J lost 4 bases; unmatched junction nucleotides: 9.